The source of this TCR beta chain is a study of vaccination effects on CD4 cells after COVID-19. Comments on this clone: Its antigen is still unknown.

Trimming removed 5 bases at V and 2 bases at J, with 17 bases between. The CDR3 has 16 amino acids. Germline-derived CDR1 and CDR2 are SSHAT and FNYEAQ (reference sequence). Study-wide findings and caveats: The study found marked clonal contraction of infection- and vaccine-induced clones late after vaccination.

Expansion of antigen-specific CD4+ T cells with viral peptide pools was carried out by the ViraFEST assay before sequencing. With more than nine days of culture completed, CD4+ T cells were isolated. Participants got two doses of BNT162b2 or mRNA-1273 vaccine. Clones were sequenced by immunoSEQ multiplex PCR, and TCRdb holds only the in-frame ones, with some missing. The profile shows about 46,000 clones, about 70% of them singletons. The clonotype comes from a human donor who received a COVID-19 vaccine. The specimen comprised CD4+ T cells from PBMCs cultured with HCoV-OC43 spike peptides, sampled after COVID-19 vaccination. Subset described: HCoV-OC43 spike overlapping peptide pool stimulation. This chain links TRBV7-7 with TRBJ2-3; D might be TRBD2 (5 bases). Here the CDR3 DNA reads TGTGCCAGCAGCCCAGGCCGGACTGTCGCCACAGATACGCAGTATTTT. It specifies CASSPGRTVATDTQYF.